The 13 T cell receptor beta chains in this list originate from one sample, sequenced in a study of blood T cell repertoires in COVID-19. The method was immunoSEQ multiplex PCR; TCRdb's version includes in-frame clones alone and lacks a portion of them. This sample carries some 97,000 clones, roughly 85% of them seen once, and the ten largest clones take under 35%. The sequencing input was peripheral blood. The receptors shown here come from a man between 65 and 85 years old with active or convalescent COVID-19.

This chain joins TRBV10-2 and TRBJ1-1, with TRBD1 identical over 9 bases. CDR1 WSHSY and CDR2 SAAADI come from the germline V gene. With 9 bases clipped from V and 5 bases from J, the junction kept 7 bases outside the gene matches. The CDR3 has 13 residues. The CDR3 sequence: CASEQGAGTEAFF. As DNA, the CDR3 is TGCGCCAGTGAACAGGGGGCGGGTACTGAAGCTTTCTTT.

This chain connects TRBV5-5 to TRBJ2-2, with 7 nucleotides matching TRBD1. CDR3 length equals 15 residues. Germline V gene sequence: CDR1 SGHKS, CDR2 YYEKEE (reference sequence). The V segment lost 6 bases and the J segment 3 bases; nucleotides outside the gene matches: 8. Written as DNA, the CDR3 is TGTGCCAGCAACCCGACAGGGATGGACACCGGGGAGCTGTTTTTT. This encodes CASNPTGMDTGELFF.

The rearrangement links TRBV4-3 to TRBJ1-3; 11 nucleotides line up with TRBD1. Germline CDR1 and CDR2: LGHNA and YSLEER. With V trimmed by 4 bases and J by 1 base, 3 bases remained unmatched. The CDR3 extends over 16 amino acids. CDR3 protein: CASSRTGGSSGNTIYF. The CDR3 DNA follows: TGCGCCAGCAGCCGGACAGGGGGCTCGTCTGGAAACACCATATATTTT.

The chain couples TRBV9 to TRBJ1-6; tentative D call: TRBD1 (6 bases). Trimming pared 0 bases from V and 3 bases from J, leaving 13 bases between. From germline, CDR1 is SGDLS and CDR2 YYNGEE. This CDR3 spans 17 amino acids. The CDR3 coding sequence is TGTGCCAGCAGCGTAGACCCGGGGGGCGTCTATAATTCACCCCTCCACTTT. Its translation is CASSVDPGGVYNSPLHF.

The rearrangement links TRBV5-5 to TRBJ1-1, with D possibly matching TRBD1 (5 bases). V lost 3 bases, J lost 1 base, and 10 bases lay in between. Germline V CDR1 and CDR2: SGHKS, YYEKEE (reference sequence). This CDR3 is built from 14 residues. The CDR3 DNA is TGTGCCAGCAGCTGGGGCGGGACGAACACTGAAGCTTTCTTT. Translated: CASSWGGTNTEAFF.

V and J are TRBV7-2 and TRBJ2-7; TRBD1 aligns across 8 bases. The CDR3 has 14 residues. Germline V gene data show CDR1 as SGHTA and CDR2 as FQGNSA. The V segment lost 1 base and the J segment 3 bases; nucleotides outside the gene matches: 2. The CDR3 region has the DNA TGTGCCAGCAGCTTAGGGGACAGGTTCTACGAGCAGTACTTC. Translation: CASSLGDRFYEQYF.

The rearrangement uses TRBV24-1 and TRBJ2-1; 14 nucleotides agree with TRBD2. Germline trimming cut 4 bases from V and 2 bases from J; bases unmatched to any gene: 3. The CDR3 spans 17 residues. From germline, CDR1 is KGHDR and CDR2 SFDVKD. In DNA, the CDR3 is TGTGCCACCAGTGACAGACTAGCGGGAGGGACCTACAATGAGCAGTTCTTC. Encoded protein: CATSDRLAGGTYNEQFF.

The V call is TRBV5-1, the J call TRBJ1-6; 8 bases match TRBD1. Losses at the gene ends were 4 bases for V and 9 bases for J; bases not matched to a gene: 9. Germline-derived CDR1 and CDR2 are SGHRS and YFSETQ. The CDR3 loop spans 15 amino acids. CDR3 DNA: TGCGCCAGCAGCCCAAGGACAGGGAACAGTTCACCCCTCCACTTT. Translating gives CASSPRTGNSSPLHF.

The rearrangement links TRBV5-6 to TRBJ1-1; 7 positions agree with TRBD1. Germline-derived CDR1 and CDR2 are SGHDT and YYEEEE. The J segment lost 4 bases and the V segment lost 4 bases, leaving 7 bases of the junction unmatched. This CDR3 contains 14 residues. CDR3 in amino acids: CASSLTGSGTEAFF. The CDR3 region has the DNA TGTGCCAGCAGCCTGACAGGGTCGGGCACTGAAGCTTTCTTT.

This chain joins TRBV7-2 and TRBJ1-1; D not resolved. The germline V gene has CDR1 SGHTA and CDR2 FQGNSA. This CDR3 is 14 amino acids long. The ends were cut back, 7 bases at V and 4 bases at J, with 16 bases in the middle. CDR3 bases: TGTGCCAGCACCCCTACCAGGTTGTTCACTGAAGCTTTCTTT. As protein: CASTPTRLFTEAFF.

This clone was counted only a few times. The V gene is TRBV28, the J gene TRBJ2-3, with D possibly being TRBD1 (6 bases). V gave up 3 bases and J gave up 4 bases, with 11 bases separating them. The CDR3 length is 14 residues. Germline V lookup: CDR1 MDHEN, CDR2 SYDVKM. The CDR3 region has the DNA TGTGCCAGCAGTTTTACAGGGAACCCAGATACGCAGTATTTT. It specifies CASSFTGNPDTQYF.

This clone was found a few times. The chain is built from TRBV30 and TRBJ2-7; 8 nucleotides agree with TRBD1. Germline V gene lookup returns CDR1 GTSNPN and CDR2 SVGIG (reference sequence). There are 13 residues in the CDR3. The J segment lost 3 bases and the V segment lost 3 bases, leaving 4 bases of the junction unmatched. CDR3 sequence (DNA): TGTGCCTGGAGCCCCGGGACAGGCTACGAGCAGTACTTC. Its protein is CAWSPGTGYEQYF.

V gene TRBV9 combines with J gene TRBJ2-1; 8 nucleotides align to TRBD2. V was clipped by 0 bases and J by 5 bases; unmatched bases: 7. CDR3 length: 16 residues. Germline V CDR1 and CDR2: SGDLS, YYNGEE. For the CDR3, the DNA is TGTGCCAGCAGCGTAGGGGGCGGGAGGAAAGACAATGAGCAGTTCTTC. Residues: CASSVGGGRKDNEQFF.